The 14 T cell receptor beta chains below all came from one sample that was sequenced in a study of CD8+CD57+ T cells in acquired aplastic anemia. Before being chosen for sequencing, patients had shown CD8+CD57+ cell expansion by flow cytometry. The use of genomic DNA as template underpinned the TCR beta VDJ and CDR3 profiling. MiXCR, applied by TCRdb to the reads, yields one record per CDR3 protein. The table includes hundreds of thousands of distinct CDR3 sequences, around a third detected once. The sample consisted of sorted CD4+, CD8+, or CD8+CD57+ T cells (not recorded which) from PBMCs. These receptors all come from a human donor with aplastic anemia.

The V and J genes are TRBV5-1 and TRBJ2-5, with no clear D. V was cut by 0 bases and J by 5 bases, with 11 bases left in between. CDR3 length: 14 amino acids. Germline V gene sequence: CDR1 SGHRS, CDR2 YFSETQ. In DNA, the CDR3 is TGCGCCAGCAGCTTGGGAGGTACGCGGGAGACCCAGTACTTC. This gives the protein CASSLGGTRETQYF.

V usage is TRBV7-7 and J usage is TRBJ2-5; TRBD2 agrees at 12 bases. The CDR3 has 15 amino acids. Per germline, CDR1 SSHAT and CDR2 FNYEAQ (reference sequence). CDR3 bases: TGTGCTACCTTTCCTAGCGGGAGGGCCGGAGAGACCCAGTACTTC. It is translated as CATFPSGRAGETQYF.

This clonotype was seen at least ten times. The chain links TRBV20-1 to TRBJ1-1, with D perhaps matching TRBD1 (6 bases). Trimming stripped 3 bases from V and 7 bases from J, with 12 bases between. CDR1 DFQATT and CDR2 SNEGSKA come from the germline V gene (reference sequence). This CDR3 spans 12 amino acids. In nucleotides, the CDR3 is TGCAGTGCTAGTAGTAGGGGGGATGAAGCTTTCTTT. Translated, it gives CSASSRGDEAFF.

This chain connects TRBV13 to TRBJ2-1; 11 bases map to TRBD2. The germline gives CDR1 PRHDT, CDR2 FYEKMQ (reference sequence). This CDR3 is 18 amino acids long. Trimming cost V 2 bases and J 3 bases; bases outside gene matches: 9. CDR3 residues: CASSLSLAGGLNYNEQFF. The DNA of the CDR3 is TGTGCCAGCAGCTTAAGCCTAGCGGGAGGCCTAAACTACAATGAGCAGTTCTTC.

This chain joins TRBV25-1 and TRBJ1-2; 9 bases fit TRBD1. The germline V gene encodes CDR1 MGHDK and CDR2 SYGVNS. This CDR3 is built from 17 residues. Unmatched junction bases numbered 7, after V lost 2 bases and J lost 0 bases. CDR3 amino acids: CASSEPGTGLANYGYTF. As DNA, the CDR3 is TGTGCCAGCAGTGAACCCGGGACAGGGCTAGCTAACTATGGCTACACCTTC.

This clonotype appeared a single time. The CDR3 sequence: CASSNRTGGGYTF. The DNA for the CDR3 is TGTGCCAGCAGCAATCGAACAGGGGGTGGCTACACCTTC. The V call is TRBV5-5, the J call TRBJ1-2; 8 nucleotides match TRBD1. Germline V gene data show CDR1 as SGHKS and CDR2 as YYEKEE (reference sequence). V was pared by 4 bases and J by 7 bases, with 6 bases of the junction left unmatched. The CDR3 is 13 residues long.

This clonotype showed up many times. The rearrangement links TRBV7-9 to TRBJ2-7; D tentatively fits TRBD1 or TRBD2 (5 bases each). CDR1 is SEHNR, CDR2 FQNEAQ, per germline (reference sequence). V shed 1 base and J shed 6 bases, with 13 bases lying between them. The CDR3 consists of 14 residues. Here the CDR3 reads CASSLGGSLGEQYF. CDR3 DNA sequence: TGTGCCAGCAGCTTAGGGGGGTCGTTGGGCGAGCAGTACTTC.

In regard to this clonotype: Since the CDR3 does not end with the conserved phenylalanine or tryptophan, this likely comes from a read error. This chain links TRBV4-3 with TRBJ2-2, with D possibly being TRBD1 (6 bases). Deletions cut 2 bases from V and 4 bases from J, with 8 bases between. Per germline, CDR1 LGHNA and CDR2 YSLEER. The CDR3 covers 14 residues. For the CDR3, the DNA is TGCGCCAGCAGCCAAAGGGGGTCCACCGGGGAGCTGTTTCTT. Translated, it gives CASSQRGSTGELFL.

The chain carries TRBV5-1 and TRBJ2-5; 7 positions agree with TRBD1. Looked up from germline, CDR1 is SGHRS and CDR2 is YFSETQ. The CDR3 loop spans 16 amino acids. Trimming cost V 0 bases and J 0 bases; bases outside gene matches: 5. CDR3 sequence (DNA): TGCGCCAGCAGCTTGGCACTGGGACAGTACCAAGAGACCCAGTACTTC. Translating gives CASSLALGQYQETQYF.

This clonotype was observed many times. At one end the junction does not follow the germline gene, possibly because of a read error. V is TRBV7-2 and J is TRBJ1-2; 10 positions match TRBD1. Germline loops: CDR1 SGHTA, CDR2 FQGNSA. This CDR3 is built from 12 residues. This CDR3 is CASSSTGGLSGF. DNA of the CDR3: TGTGCCAGCAGTTCGACAGGGGGCCTCTCTGGCTTC. The entire variable domain, with the rest obtained from reference TRBV7-2 and TRBJ1-2, is as follows: GAGVSQSPSNKVTEKGKDVELRCDPISGHTALYWYRQSLGQGLEFLIYFQGNSAPDKSGLPSDRFSAERTGGSVSTLTIQRTQQEDSAVYLCASSSTGGLSGFGSGTRLTVV.

This clonotype was seen only once. The CDR3 nucleotides read TGTGCCAGCAGGGGGGGACAGCCTACCTACGAGCAGTACTTC. Its translation is CASRGGQPTYEQYF. The J gene is TRBJ2-7, the V gene TRBV15; either TRBD1 or TRBD2 may fit D (7 bases each). The length of the CDR3 is 14 residues. Deletions cut 10 bases from V and 2 bases from J, with 18 bases between. Germline V gene data show CDR1 as LNHNV and CDR2 as YYDKDF (reference sequence).

As regards this clonotype: Being one base from a much bigger clone, this may be a read error. The J gene is TRBJ2-7, the V gene TRBV5-1, with D perhaps TRBD2 (5 bases). The CDR3 spans 16 residues. Germline CDR1 reads SGHRS; CDR2 reads YFSETQ. CDR3 in DNA: TGCGCCAGCAGCTTGATCGGGGATCTGACGCTCGGCGAGCAGCACTTC. Translation gives CASSLIGDLTLGEQHF.

Many counts were recorded for this clonotype. The chain has TRBV29-1 and TRBJ1-2, with unresolved D. Trimming cost V 1 base and J 8 bases, with 11 bases left between them. Germline lookup yields CDR1 SQVTM and CDR2 ANQGSEA. The CDR3 sequence is 12 residues long. For the CDR3, the DNA is TGCAGCGTTGAAGCAGCCCAAGAGGGCTACACCTTC. Translation: CSVEAAQEGYTF.

The V call is TRBV19, the J call TRBJ2-7, with D perhaps TRBD1 (6 bases). The CDR3 runs to 15 residues. The germline CDR1 and CDR2 sequences are LNHDA and SQIVND (reference sequence). V gave up 6 bases and J gave up 0 bases, with 15 bases separating them. CDR3: CASSATGKSSYEQYF. As DNA, the CDR3 is TGTGCCAGTAGCGCTACAGGGAAGAGCTCCTACGAGCAGTACTTC.